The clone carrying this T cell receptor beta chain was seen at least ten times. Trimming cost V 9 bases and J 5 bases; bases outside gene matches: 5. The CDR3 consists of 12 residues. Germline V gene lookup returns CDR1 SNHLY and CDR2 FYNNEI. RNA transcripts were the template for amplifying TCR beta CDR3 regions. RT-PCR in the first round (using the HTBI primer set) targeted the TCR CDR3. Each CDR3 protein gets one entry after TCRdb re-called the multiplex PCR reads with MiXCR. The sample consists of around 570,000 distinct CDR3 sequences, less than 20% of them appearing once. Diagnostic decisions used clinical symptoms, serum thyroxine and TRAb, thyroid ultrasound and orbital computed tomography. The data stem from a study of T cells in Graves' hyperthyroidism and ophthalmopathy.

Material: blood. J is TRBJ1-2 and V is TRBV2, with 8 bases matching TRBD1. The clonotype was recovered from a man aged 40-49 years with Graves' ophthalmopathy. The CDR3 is CASGDRLYGYTF. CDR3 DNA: TGTGCCAGTGGGGACAGGCTTTATGGCTACACCTTC.